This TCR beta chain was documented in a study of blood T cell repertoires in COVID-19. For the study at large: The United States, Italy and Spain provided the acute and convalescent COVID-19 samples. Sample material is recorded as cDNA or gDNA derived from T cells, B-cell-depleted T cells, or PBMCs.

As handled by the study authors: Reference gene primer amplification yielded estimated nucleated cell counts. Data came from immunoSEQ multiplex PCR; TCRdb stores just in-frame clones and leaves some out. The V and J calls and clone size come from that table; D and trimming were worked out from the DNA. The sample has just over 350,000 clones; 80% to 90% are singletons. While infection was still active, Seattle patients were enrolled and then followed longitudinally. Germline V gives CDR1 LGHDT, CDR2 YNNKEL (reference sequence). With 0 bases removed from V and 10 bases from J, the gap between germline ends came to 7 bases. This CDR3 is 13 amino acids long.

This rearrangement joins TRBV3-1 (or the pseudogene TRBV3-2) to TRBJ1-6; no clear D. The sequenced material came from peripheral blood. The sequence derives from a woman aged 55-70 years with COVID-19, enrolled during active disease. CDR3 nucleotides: TGTGCCAGCAGCCAAGATTACAGATCACCCCTCCACTTT. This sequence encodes CASSQDYRSPLHF.